The next 18 T cell receptor beta chains were all read from a single sample in a study of T cell repertoires in cytomegalovirus infection (dated by TCRdb to about 2019). Antigens of these TCRs are unknown. The sequencer was an Illumina HiSeq 1500. TCRdb reprocessed the public reads (quality trimming at Q25 with fastp, clone calling with MiXCR) and kept in-frame beta chains. Every entry covers one CDR3 protein and lists the most common genes and DNA from its rows. This sample gives 650,000 to 900,000 distinct CDR3 sequences in total; about 28% of them show up just once. Around 13% of the sample is taken by the ten largest. The treatment or condition label of this sample denotes: in vitro stimulation with specific CMV peptide epitopes to enrich CMV-specific T cells. The source material was cultured CD8+ T cells from PBMCs, sampled from culture after CMV antigen stimulation. Receptor source: a human donor in good health (CMV status not recorded). Some clones in this sample may be carry-over from other donors' samples.

This clonotype turned up a few times. The V call is TRBV12-3 or TRBV12-4, the J call TRBJ2-2, with 8 positions matching TRBD2. The CDR3 covers 13 residues. V trimming: 10 bases; J trimming: 6 bases; junction bases outside the gene matches: 7. The CDR3 loop is CATSSGRAGELFF. The DNA of the CDR3 is TGTGCCACCAGCTCCGGGAGGGCCGGGGAGCTGTTTTTT.

This clonotype was counted between two and nine times. This chain links TRBV4-2 with TRBJ2-7; a possible D gene is TRBD2 (6 bases). V lost 4 bases, J lost 11 bases, and 18 bases lay in between. The CDR3 has 13 residues. Germline assignment: CDR1 LGHNA and CDR2 YNFKEQ. The CDR3 is CASSPLMGGPKYV. In DNA form, the CDR3 reads TGTGCCAGCAGCCCTCTAATGGGGGGACCCAAGTACGTC.

The chain couples TRBV19 to TRBJ2-6; D tentatively fits TRBD1 or TRBD2 (5 bases each). The CDR3 covers 16 residues. Germline-derived CDR1 and CDR2 are LNHDA and SQIVND (reference sequence). Trimming removed 7 bases at V and 0 bases at J, with 13 bases between. The CDR3 loop is CASTPDGASGANVLTF. The CDR3 nucleotides are TGTGCCAGTACCCCCGACGGGGCCTCTGGGGCCAACGTCCTGACTTTC.

This clonotype has a handful of counts. At one end the junction does not follow the germline gene, possibly because of a read error. J is TRBJ1-1 and V is TRBV18; D is unclear. The CDR3 runs 10 residues. Germline loops: CDR1 KGHSH, CDR2 LQKENI. CDR3 DNA sequence: TGTGCCAGCTCAGGCAGCCCACCTACCTTT. This sequence encodes CASSGSPPTF.

This clonotype was observed a few times. The V call is TRBV2, the J call TRBJ2-3; tentatively, D is TRBD1 (6 bases). The V gene's germline CDR1 is SNHLY and CDR2 FYNNEI. Deletions cut 0 bases from V and 2 bases from J, with 18 bases between. This CDR3 spans 18 amino acids. The CDR3 nucleotides read TGTGCCAGCAGTGAAGCATTAACCCAGGGGCTTCACACAGATACGCAGTATTTT. Translated: CASSEALTQGLHTDTQYF.

The chain uses TRBV7-9 and TRBJ2-7; 13 positions match TRBD2. V dropped 10 bases and J dropped 6; count of bases not matched to a gene: 6. This CDR3 region has 13 residues. Per germline, CDR1 SEHNR and CDR2 FQNEAQ (reference sequence). The CDR3 here is CATAGTSGVEQYF. CDR3 in DNA: TGTGCCACGGCCGGGACTAGCGGGGTCGAGCAGTACTTC.

The V and J genes are TRBV6-5 and TRBJ1-1; D unclear. V was pared by 5 bases and J by 3 bases, with 7 bases between. CDR1 and CDR2 (germline): MNHEY, SVGAGI. The CDR3 spans 12 residues. Here the CDR3 DNA reads TGTGCCAGCAGTCACGGTCACACTGAAGCTTTCTTT. Translation: CASSHGHTEAFF.

The rearrangement links TRBV2 to TRBJ1-5; the D gene is possibly TRBD1 (6 bases). The germline V gene encodes CDR1 SNHLY and CDR2 FYNNEI. This CDR3 contains 14 residues. Trimming stripped 11 bases from V and 2 bases from J, with 16 bases between. The CDR3 loop reads CAAWEGGRNQPQHF. In nucleotides, the CDR3 is TGTGCCGCTTGGGAAGGGGGACGCAATCAGCCCCAGCATTTT.

This clonotype was seen only a few times. The V call is TRBV7-9, the J call TRBJ1-3; D not resolved. Germline V gives CDR1 SEHNR, CDR2 FQNEAQ (reference sequence). This CDR3 contains 15 residues. Trimming pared 2 bases from V and 0 bases from J, leaving 8 bases between. The DNA of the CDR3 is TGTGCCAGCAGCTTACTCAGTAGCTCTGGAAACACCATATATTTT. Protein sequence: CASSLLSSSGNTIYF.

The chain combines TRBV7-2 with TRBJ2-1; the match to TRBD2 covers 9 bases. This CDR3 is 16 amino acids long. Germline assignment: CDR1 SGHTA and CDR2 FQGNSA. With 2 bases clipped from V and 0 bases from J, the junction kept 2 bases outside the gene matches. The CDR3 sequence is CASSLISGSSYNEQFF. The CDR3 nucleotides are TGTGCCAGCAGCTTAATTAGCGGGAGCTCCTACAATGAGCAGTTCTTC.

This clonotype has a count of ten or more. The chain carries TRBV7-2 and TRBJ2-7, with TRBD2 matching over 7 bases. After removal of 3 bases from V and 1 base from J, the junction contained 9 bases not matched to a gene. The CDR3 totals 16 residues. The germline V gene encodes CDR1 SGHTA and CDR2 FQGNSA. The CDR3 here is CASSLSGKGGSYEQYV. Written as DNA, the CDR3 is TGTGCCAGCAGCTTGAGCGGGAAAGGCGGGTCCTACGAGCAGTACGTC.

This clonotype was counted many times. The chain has TRBV27 and TRBJ1-6; D is ambiguous. With 6 bases removed from V and 4 bases from J, the gap between germline ends came to 10 bases. The V gene's germline CDR1 is MNHEY and CDR2 SMNVEV (reference sequence). The CDR3 extends over 14 amino acids. CDR3 amino acids: CASSLGGYNSPLHF. CDR3 in DNA: TGTGCCAGCAGCCTCGGAGGGTATAATTCACCCCTCCACTTT.

This clonotype was seen only a few times. This may stem from a read error, because a much larger clone lies one nucleotide away. The J gene is TRBJ2-3, the V gene TRBV11-2; tentative D call: TRBD2 (5 bases). V dropped 4 bases and J dropped 6 bases, with 5 bases sitting between them. Germline values: CDR1 SGHAT, CDR2 FQNNGV. The CDR3 consists of 11 residues. The CDR3 protein is CASSWRDTQYF. The CDR3 bases are TGTGCCAGCAGCTGGAGGGATACGCAGTATTTT.

This clonotype was counted a few times. A junction boundary mismatches the germline segment, possibly from a read error. V usage is TRBV7-7 and J usage is TRBJ2-2, with D tentatively TRBD2 (6 bases). Germline V gives CDR1 SSHAT, CDR2 FNYEAQ (reference sequence). The CDR3 sequence is 14 residues long. CDR3 in amino acids: CASSISGNTGELFF. The CDR3, as DNA: TGTGCTAGCAGCATTAGCGGGAACACCGGGGAGCTGTTTTTT. The entire variable domain, with the rest obtained from reference TRBV7-7 and TRBJ2-2, is as follows: GAGVSQSPRYKVTKRGQDVTLRCDPISSHATLYWYQQALGQGPEFLTYFNYEAQPDKSGLPSDRFSAERPEGSISTLTIQRTEQRDSAMYRCASSISGNTGELFFGEGSRLTVL.

J is TRBJ1-2 and V is TRBV12-3 or TRBV12-4; the match to TRBD1 covers 8 bases. This CDR3 comprises 14 residues. Trimming at V came to 5 bases and at J to 5 bases, leaving 7 bases not matched to a gene. The CDR3 DNA sequence: TGTGCCAGCAGTCCGGGACAGGTAGTTTATGGCTACACCTTC. Translating it yields CASSPGQVVYGYTF.

Turning to this clonotype: A read error may explain this, as a much larger clone is one base away. V usage is TRBV7-6 and J usage is TRBJ2-5, with no clear D. From germline, CDR1 is SGHVS and CDR2 FNYEAQ. Between the trimmed V and J ends, which lost 0 bases and 0 bases, there was a span of 11 bases. The length of the CDR3 is 16 residues. Here the CDR3 DNA reads TGTGCCAGCAGCTTAGCAGTGGACCTCAACCAAGAGACCCAGTACTTC. Its translation: CASSLAVDLNQETQYF.

The rearrangement links TRBV27 to TRBJ2-1; D might be TRBD1 (6 bases). The CDR3 contains 13 residues. Per the germline V gene, CDR1 is MNHEY and CDR2 is SMNVEV (reference sequence). V was shortened by 4 bases and J by 6 bases, with 10 bases between the two germline ends. This chain's CDR3 is CASSSTGPNEQFF. Here the CDR3 DNA reads TGTGCCAGCAGTTCGACAGGACCCAATGAGCAGTTCTTC.

The chain carries TRBV29-1 and TRBJ1-2, with D possibly TRBD1 on 5 matching bases. V was clipped by 3 bases and J by 8 bases, with 13 bases between them. CDR3 length: 12 residues. The V gene's germline CDR1 is SQVTM and CDR2 ANQGSEA. In DNA, the CDR3 is TGCAGCGTTGATGAGGGGACCAAGGGCTACACCTTC. Residues: CSVDEGTKGYTF. The entire variable domain, with the rest obtained from reference TRBV29-1 and TRBJ1-2, is as follows: SAVISQKPSRDICQRGTSLTIQCQVDSQVTMMFWYRQQPGQSLTLIATANQGSEATYESGFVIDKFPISRPNLTFSTLTVSNMSPEDSSIYLCSVDEGTKGYTFGSGTRLTVV.